This TCR beta chain was recovered during a study of T cells after yellow fever vaccination. Study-wide results and caveats: Contaminants from the bulk population, in the form of abundant clonotypes, could be found in FACS-sorted repertoires. Re-detected after boosting: most primary clones, around 96% of CD4 and roughly 88% of CD8.

This clonotype was found many times. The antigen is unknown. TCRdb itself ran the 5' RACE reads through MiXCR, one entry per CDR3 protein. Of about 68,000 distinct CDR3 sequences listed, over 6.5% were seen once; the top ten hold more than 35%. CDR3 length equals 15 residues. With V trimmed by 2 bases and J by 5 bases, 5 bases remained unmatched. CDR1 and CDR2 (germline): MNHEY, SVGAGI. Source: CD8+ T cells sorted from PBMCs, taken around 45 days after the first yellow fever vaccination. J is TRBJ2-3 and V is TRBV6-5, with 9 bases that match TRBD2. The TCR originated in a young man who received the YFV17D yellow fever vaccine. The DNA of the CDR3 is TGTGCCAGCAGTTACGTAGCGGGGGAGGGAGATACGCAGTATTTT. This sequence encodes CASSYVAGEGDTQYF.